One sample yielded the 19 T cell receptor beta chains listed below, sequenced in a study of CD8+CD57+ T cells in acquired aplastic anemia (dated by TCRdb to 2017 to 2018). The run used an Illumina HiSeq 2000. Profiling of TCR beta VDJ combinations and CDR3 sequences used genomic DNA as the template. TCRdb trimmed public reads at Q25 via fastp, called clones via MiXCR and kept in-frame beta chains. Each CDR3 protein gets just one entry, which takes the most common genes and DNA from the rows behind it. The sample records around 130,000 distinct CDR3 sequences, under 60% of which are singletons. The top ten hold roughly 28% of the sample. The patients picked for sequencing were ones in whom flow cytometry had shown an expansion of CD8+CD57+ cells. Material for sequencing was sorted CD4+, CD8+, or CD8+CD57+ T cells (not recorded which) from PBMCs. The source of these receptors is a human donor with aplastic anemia.

This clonotype was found many times. The chain employs TRBV7-9 and TRBJ2-7, with unresolved D. The V end was cut by 2 bases, the J end by 6 bases, with 8 bases between. CDR3 length equals 12 residues. The germline CDR1 and CDR2 sequences are SEHNR and FQNEAQ (reference sequence). The CDR3 DNA reads as TGTGCCAGCAGCTTATCCGGGTTCGAGCAGTACTTC. Amino acids: CASSLSGFEQYF. Complete variable domain (other parts from reference TRBV7-9 and TRBJ2-7): DTGVSQNPRHKITKRGQNVTFRCDPISEHNRLYWYRQTLGQGPEFLTYFQNEAQLEKSRLLSDRFSAERPKGSFSTLEIQRTEQGDSAMYLCASSLSGFEQYFGPGTRLTVT.

The rearrangement uses TRBV5-1 and TRBJ2-7; D assignment may be TRBD1 or TRBD2 (6 bases each). Germline CDR1 SGHRS, CDR2 YFSETQ. The CDR3 extends over 14 amino acids. V was trimmed by 4 bases and J by 6 bases, leaving 17 bases between them. The CDR3 region is CASSETSGGGEQYF. CDR3 sequence (DNA): TGCGCCAGCAGCGAGACCTCTGGAGGGGGCGAGCAGTACTTC. Using reference TRBV5-1 and TRBJ2-7 for the parts outside the CDR3, the full variable domain is KAGVTQTPRYLIKTRGQQVTLSCSPISGHRSVSWYQQTPGQGLQFLFEYFSETQRNKGNFPGRFSGRQFSNSRSEMNVSTLELGDSALYLCASSETSGGGEQYFGPGTRLTVT.

The chain carries TRBV5-4 and TRBJ2-7; no reliable D call. CDR1 and CDR2 from the germline V gene are SGHNT and YYREEE (reference sequence). The CDR3 covers 13 residues. V dropped 1 base and J dropped 3 bases, with 8 bases sitting between them. The CDR3 protein is CASSLLDDYEQYF. In DNA form, the CDR3 reads TGTGCCAGCAGCTTGTTGGACGACTACGAGCAGTACTTC.

The chain joins TRBV2 to TRBJ2-1; TRBD2 agrees at 10 bases. This CDR3 is 18 amino acids long. The trim removed 2 bases at V and 9 bases at J, leaving 16 bases unmatched. From germline, CDR1 is SNHLY and CDR2 FYNNEI. The CDR3 DNA reads as TGTGCCAGCAGTGAAAGGGCTAGCGGGGGTGGCTGGCTGTCTGAGCAGTTCTTC. As protein: CASSERASGGGWLSEQFF.

V gene TRBV10-1 combines with J gene TRBJ1-1, with D maybe TRBD1 (5 bases). V dropped 6 bases and J dropped 3 bases, with 17 bases sitting between them. CDR1 and CDR2 (germline): WNHNN, SYGVQD (reference sequence). CDR3 length equals 15 residues. CDR3 DNA: TGCGCCAGCAGGACCCCGGGACCCCGAGACACTGAAGCTTTCTTT. It codes for CASRTPGPRDTEAFF.

The chain recombines TRBV7-8 with TRBJ1-2; D is perhaps TRBD1 (6 bases). The germline gives CDR1 SGHVS, CDR2 FQNEAQ. The CDR3 extends over 15 amino acids. Trimming pared 5 bases from V and 2 bases from J, leaving 15 bases between. CDR3 DNA sequence: TGTGCCAGCAGCCTAACAGGGATAGGGAACTATGGCTACACCTTC. Translating gives CASSLTGIGNYGYTF.

This clonotype appeared many times. This chain uses TRBV12-3 or TRBV12-4 with TRBJ1-2, with D tentatively TRBD1 (6 bases). The CDR3 has 14 amino acids. V lost 4 bases, J lost 8 bases, and 17 bases lay in between. As DNA, the CDR3 is TGTGCCAGCAGTTGGGCAGGGGACTTCAGGGGCTACACCTTC. It is translated as CASSWAGDFRGYTF.

The chain recombines TRBV2 with TRBJ2-3, with TRBD1 matching 7 bases. This CDR3 has 14 residues. Germline V gene lookup returns CDR1 SNHLY and CDR2 FYNNEI. V shed 6 bases, J shed 5 bases, and the junction held 8 bases outside the gene matches. CDR3 loop: CASRRGPQGDTQYF. CDR3 sequence (DNA): TGTGCCAGCAGAAGGGGGCCACAGGGAGATACGCAGTATTTT.

The chain carries TRBV10-2 and TRBJ1-2; a weak D match, TRBD1 (5 bases). Germline V gives CDR1 WSHSY, CDR2 SAAADI. The CDR3 runs to 15 residues. Trimming took 0 bases from V and 5 from J, leaving 13 bases between them. CDR3 nucleotide sequence: TGCGCCAGCAGTGAGTCGAGCCAGGGAGATTATGGCTACACCTTC. The encoded protein is CASSESSQGDYGYTF.

This chain joins TRBV7-8 and TRBJ2-3; tentative D call: TRBD1 (6 bases). This CDR3 region has 12 residues. Germline CDR1 SGHVS, CDR2 FQNEAQ. Trimming left V 4 bases short and J 7 bases short, with 9 bases between. The CDR3 spells CASSYRVNTQYF. The DNA of the CDR3 is TGTGCCAGCAGCTACAGGGTGAATACGCAGTATTTT.

The chain uses TRBV20-1 and TRBJ2-7; D is unclear. CDR1 is DFQATT, CDR2 SNEGSKA, per germline (reference sequence). This CDR3 comprises 10 residues. The V and J ends lost 2 bases and 6 bases respectively, with 5 bases between them. CDR3 in DNA: TGCAGTGCTAGATCGGTCGAGCAGTACTTC. As protein: CSARSVEQYF.

A word on this clonotype: The germline gene is not matched at one end of the junction; a read error may be the cause. The V call is TRBV2, the J call TRBJ2-7; weak D call: TRBD2 (6 bases). The CDR3 covers 11 residues. The germline CDR1 and CDR2 sequences are SNHLY and FYNNEI. As DNA, the CDR3 is TGTGCCAGTCCCGGGGGTTACGCGCAGTACTTC. This codes for CASPGGYAQYF.

The V gene is TRBV29-1, the J gene TRBJ2-3; D tentatively fits TRBD1 or TRBD2 (6 bases each). Trimming shortened V by 6 bases and J by 4 bases, and 11 bases separated the two germline ends. CDR3 length equals 12 residues. Germline CDR1 reads SQVTM; CDR2 reads ANQGSEA. The CDR3 reads CSVGQRADTQYF. Written as DNA, the CDR3 is TGCAGCGTAGGACAGCGGGCAGATACGCAGTATTTT.

The CDR3 DNA is TGTGCCAGCAGGACCCAAACAGGAGGTAGAGATCAGCCCCAGCATTTT. Translated: CASRTQTGGRDQPQHF. The genes are TRBV6-1 and TRBJ1-5; perhaps TRBD1 as D (5 bases). CDR1 and CDR2 (germline): MNHNS, SASEGT. This CDR3 contains 16 residues. The V end was cut by 6 bases, the J end by 5 bases, with 20 bases between.

The V gene is TRBV7-9, the J gene TRBJ1-2; D not certain. V lost 5 bases and J lost 6, with 10 bases in between. The CDR3 is 12 residues long. Germline assignment: CDR1 SEHNR and CDR2 FQNEAQ (reference sequence). CDR3 residues: CASSPYSNGYTF. CDR3 nucleotide sequence: TGTGCCAGCAGCCCCTACAGTAATGGCTACACCTTC. Using reference TRBV7-9 and TRBJ1-2 for the parts outside the CDR3, the full variable domain is DTGVSQNPRHKITKRGQNVTFRCDPISEHNRLYWYRQTLGQGPEFLTYFQNEAQLEKSRLLSDRFSAERPKGSFSTLEIQRTEQGDSAMYLCASSPYSNGYTFGSGTRLTVV.

V gene TRBV2 combines with J gene TRBJ2-5; a weak D match, TRBD2 (5 bases). Per the germline V gene, CDR1 is SNHLY and CDR2 is FYNNEI. V was clipped by 6 bases and J by 1 base, with 12 bases between them. This CDR3 contains 14 residues. The CDR3 DNA is TGTGCCAGCAGCGTGGGTAGCGCCCAAGAGACCCAGTACTTC. This encodes CASSVGSAQETQYF.

Remarks on this clonotype: It may be a read error: a sequence one base away is much more abundant. The gene calls are TRBV7-9 and TRBJ1-5, with 10 positions matching TRBD1. CDR1 and CDR2 (germline): SEHNR, FQNEAQ (reference sequence). This CDR3 contains 14 residues. The CDR3 DNA reads as TGTGTCAGCAGCTATGGACAGGGGGTTCAGCCCCAGCATTTT. Translating gives CVSSYGQGVQPQHF.

V and J are TRBV24-1 and TRBJ1-4, with TRBD1 identical over 10 bases. The germline gives CDR1 KGHDR, CDR2 SFDVKD. This CDR3 comprises 15 residues. The V and J ends lost 2 bases and 8 bases, in that order; junction bases with no gene match: 4. The CDR3 reads CATSDSGQGGEKLFF. The CDR3 DNA reads as TGTGCCACCAGTGATTCCGGACAGGGGGGCGAAAAACTGTTTTTT.

This sequence joins TRBV20-1 and TRBJ2-5, with TRBD2 matching over 8 bases. This CDR3 is built from 14 residues. Germline trimming cut 1 base from V and 5 bases from J; bases unmatched to any gene: 6. CDR1 and CDR2 from the germline V gene are DFQATT and SNEGSKA (reference sequence). The CDR3 spells CSARVSGSMETQYF. CDR3 DNA sequence: TGCAGTGCTAGAGTGAGCGGGAGTATGGAGACCCAGTACTTC.